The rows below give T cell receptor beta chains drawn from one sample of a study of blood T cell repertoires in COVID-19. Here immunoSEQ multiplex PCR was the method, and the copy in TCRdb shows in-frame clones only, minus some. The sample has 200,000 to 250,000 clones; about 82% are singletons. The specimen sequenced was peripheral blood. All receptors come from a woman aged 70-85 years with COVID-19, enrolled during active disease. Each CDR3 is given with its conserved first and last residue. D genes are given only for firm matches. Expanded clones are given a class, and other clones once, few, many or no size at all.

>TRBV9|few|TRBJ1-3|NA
CASSVEAGRIYF
TGTGCCAGCAGCGTAGAAGCAGGTAGAATATATTTT
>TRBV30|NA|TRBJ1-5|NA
CAWGPPWSGSNQPQHF
TGTGCCTGGGGCCCACCATGGTCGGGAAGCAATCAGCCCCAGCATTTT
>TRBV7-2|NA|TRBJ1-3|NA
CASSSQGGRPGNTIYF
TGTGCCAGCAGCTCCCAGGGTGGCAGACCTGGAAACACCATATATTTT
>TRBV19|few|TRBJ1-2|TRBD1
CASSIGQGAIYGYTF
TGTGCCAGTAGTATTGGACAGGGGGCAATCTATGGCTACACCTTC
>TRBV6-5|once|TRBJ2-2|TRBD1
CASRDRVYTGELFF
TGTGCCAGCCGGGACAGGGTTTACACCGGGGAGCTGTTTTTT
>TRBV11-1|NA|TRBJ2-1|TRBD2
CASSAGLAGGLNEQFF
TGTGCCAGCAGCGCCGGACTAGCGGGGGGGCTCAATGAACAGTTCTTC
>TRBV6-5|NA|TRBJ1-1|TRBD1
CASTEYRDSRPEAFF
TGTGCCAGTACCGAATACCGGGACAGCAGGCCTGAAGCTTTCTTT
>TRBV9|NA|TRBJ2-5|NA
CASSPSGSIRKETQYF
TGTGCCAGCAGCCCTTCAGGCTCAATTCGAAAAGAGACCCAGTACTTC
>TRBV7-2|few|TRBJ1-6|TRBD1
CASGDRADSPLHF
TGTGCCAGCGGCGACAGGGCTGATTCACCCCTCCACTTT
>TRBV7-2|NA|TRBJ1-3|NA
CASSLTHRVLRNTIYF
TGTGCCAGCAGCTTAACTCACAGGGTACTTAGAAACACCATATATTTT
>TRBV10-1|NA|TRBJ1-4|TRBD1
CASRGTATNEKLFF
TGCGCCAGCAGAGGGACAGCAACTAATGAAAAACTGTTTTTT
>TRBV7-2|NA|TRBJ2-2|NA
CASSLGPGPGADGELFF
TGTGCCAGCAGCTTAGGGCCGGGTCCAGGGGCGGACGGGGAGCTGTTTTTT
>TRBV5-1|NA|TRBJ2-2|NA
CASSLERTGELFF
TGCGCCAGCAGCTTGGAGCGCACCGGGGAGCTGTTTTTT
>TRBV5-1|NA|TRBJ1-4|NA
CASSLAGANEKLFF
TGCGCCAGCAGCTTGGCGGGAGCTAATGAAAAACTGTTTTTT
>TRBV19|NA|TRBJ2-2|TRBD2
CASSILAGNTGELFF
TGTGCCAGTAGTATACTAGCGGGGAACACCGGGGAGCTGTTTTTT
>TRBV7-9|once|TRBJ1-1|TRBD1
CASSRGGGTEAFF
TGTGCCAGCAGCCGAGGGGGCGGCACTGAAGCTTTCTTT
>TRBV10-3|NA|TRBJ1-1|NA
CATRGTTGTEAFF
TGTGCCACGAGGGGTACGACAGGAACAGAAGCTTTCTTT
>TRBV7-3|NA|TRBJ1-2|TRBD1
CASSFTGGNGYTF
TGTGCCAGCAGCTTTACAGGGGGCAATGGCTACACCTTC
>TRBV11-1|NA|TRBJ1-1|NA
CASSLGGEAFF
TGTGCCAGCAGCTTAGGAGGTGAAGCTTTCTTT
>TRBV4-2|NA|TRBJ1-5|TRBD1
CASSQFSDRDGNQPQHF
TGTGCCAGCAGCCAATTTTCGGACAGGGATGGAAATCAGCCCCAGCATTTT
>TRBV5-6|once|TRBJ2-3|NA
CASSLILGADTQYF
TGTGCCAGCAGCTTGATACTAGGAGCAGATACGCAGTATTTT
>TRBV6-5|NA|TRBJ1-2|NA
CASSQGWGQVYGYTF
TGTGCCAGCAGCCAGGGTTGGGGGCAGGTCTATGGCTACACCTTC
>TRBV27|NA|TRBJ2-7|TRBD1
CASSLYPLGQAAYEQYF
TGTGCCAGCAGTTTATACCCACTGGGACAGGCCGCGTACGAGCAGTACTTC